The 20 T cell receptor beta chains below were found in one sample sequenced in a study of technical replicates of blood from a few donors. Data came from immunoSEQ multiplex PCR; TCRdb stores just in-frame clones and leaves some out. The profile covers tens of thousands of clones, with 91% appearing a single time and 3.5% to 5% taken by the ten largest. The sequencing input was PBMCs. The receptors here all came from a human donor in good health. Some clones in this sample may be carry-over from other donors' samples.

V gene TRBV5-6 combines with J gene TRBJ2-5, with 7 bases that match TRBD1. Germline loops: CDR1 SGHDT, CDR2 YYEEEE. This CDR3 has 19 amino acids. Trimming cost V 3 bases and J 3 bases; bases outside gene matches: 20. In DNA, the CDR3 is TGTGCCAGCAGCTCCGAAATACCCAAACCGGGACAGAAGGAAGAGACCCAGTACTTC. This codes for CASSSEIPKPGQKEETQYF.

This clone was seen a handful of times. The chain uses TRBV6-5 and TRBJ1-1; 8 nucleotides align to TRBD1. This CDR3 has 15 residues. Germline CDR1 MNHEY, CDR2 SVGAGI. V lost 4 bases and J lost 1; bases outside the gene matches: 5. Here the CDR3 reads CASSCRDRPNTEAFF. DNA for the CDR3: TGTGCCAGCAGTTGCCGGGACAGGCCGAACACTGAAGCTTTCTTT.

This chain joins TRBV20-1 and TRBJ2-5, with no clear D. This CDR3 has 11 residues. V gave up 5 bases and J gave up 0 bases, with 4 bases separating them. CDR1 is DFQATT and CDR2 is SNEGSKA in the germline V gene (reference sequence). CDR3 DNA sequence: TGCAGTGCTTCGTACCAAGAGACCCAGTACTTC. Translation: CSASYQETQYF.

The chain joins TRBV7-7 to TRBJ2-5, with D possibly TRBD2 on 6 matching bases. Trimming removed 3 bases at V and 5 bases at J, with 13 bases between. CDR3 size: 14 residues. The germline V gene encodes CDR1 SSHAT and CDR2 FNYEAQ (reference sequence). The CDR3 nucleotides are TGTGCCAGCAGCTTTACGGGAGAGGGGGAGACCCAGTACTTC. Its translation is CASSFTGEGETQYF. Variable domain in full (rest from reference TRBV7-7 and TRBJ2-5): GAGVSQSPRYKVTKRGQDVTLRCDPISSHATLYWYQQALGQGPEFLTYFNYEAQPDKSGLPSDRFSAERPEGSISTLTIQRTEQRDSAMYRCASSFTGEGETQYFGPGTRLLVL.

This chain connects TRBV6-5 to TRBJ1-5, with a weak D call TRBD1 (5 bases). Trimming removed 6 bases at V and 0 bases at J, with 9 bases between. The CDR3 totals 14 residues. CDR1 is MNHEY and CDR2 is SVGAGI in the germline V gene. In DNA form, the CDR3 reads TGTGCCAGCAGCCCAGGGATTAGCAATCAGCCCCAGCATTTT. Translated: CASSPGISNQPQHF.

The chain links TRBV27 to TRBJ2-2; perhaps TRBD2 as D (6 bases). The CDR3 extends over 15 amino acids. CDR1 is MNHEY, CDR2 SMNVEV, per germline (reference sequence). The V end lost 6 bases, the J end lost 2 bases, and 13 bases lay between the germline ends. CDR3 sequence reads: CASRIGTLNTGELFF. The CDR3 nucleotides are TGTGCCAGCAGGATCGGGACTCTTAACACCGGGGAGCTGTTTTTT.

This clone appeared a single time. This chain uses TRBV4-2 with TRBJ2-1, with TRBD2 matching 12 bases. CDR1 is LGHNA, CDR2 YNFKEQ, per germline. This CDR3 has 16 residues. V shed 4 bases and J 3 bases; nucleotides not matched to a gene: 4. The CDR3 sequence: CASSPRLAGDYNEQFF. The CDR3 DNA reads TGTGCCAGCAGCCCTAGACTAGCGGGGGACTACAATGAGCAGTTCTTC.

This chain links TRBV7-9 with TRBJ1-6, with 9 bases matching TRBD1. The germline V gene has CDR1 SEHNR and CDR2 FQNEAQ (reference sequence). CDR3 size: 15 residues. The V segment lost 5 bases and the J segment 9 bases; nucleotides outside the gene matches: 8. DNA for the CDR3: TGTGCCAGCAGCCCCAGGGACAGGGATTCTTCACCCCTCCACTTT. This gives the protein CASSPRDRDSSPLHF.

This chain links TRBV6-5 with TRBJ1-6; the D gene is possibly TRBD1 (6 bases). Trimming took off 6 bases at V and 9 bases at J, with 18 bases between the two ends. Germline V gene lookup returns CDR1 MNHEY and CDR2 SVGAGI. CDR3 length: 15 residues. The CDR3 DNA reads as TGTGCCAGCAGGGGGGACAATCAGCCGGGTTCACCCCTCCACTTT. Its translation: CASRGDNQPGSPLHF.

The rearrangement links TRBV13 to TRBJ2-1; D uncertain. There are 14 residues in the CDR3. Trimming shortened V by 4 bases and J by 5 bases, and 12 bases separated the two germline ends. CDR1 and CDR2 from the germline V gene are PRHDT and FYEKMQ (reference sequence). The CDR3 DNA is TGTGCCAGCAGCTGGCCGCTAGAAAACAATGAGCAGTTCTTC. Its protein is CASSWPLENNEQFF.

This clone was picked up one time. J is TRBJ2-4 and V is TRBV9; D gene uncertain. V was shortened by 0 bases and J by 4 bases, with 8 bases between the two germline ends. CDR1 and CDR2 (germline): SGDLS, YYNGEE. This CDR3 region has 14 residues. CDR3 region: CASSVVPRKNIQYF. In DNA, the CDR3 is TGTGCCAGCAGCGTAGTCCCCAGGAAAAACATTCAGTACTTC.

The rearrangement joins TRBV20-1 to TRBJ2-3, with 9 bases fitting TRBD2. Germline V gives CDR1 DFQATT, CDR2 SNEGSKA (reference sequence). This CDR3 has 11 amino acids. J gave up 13 bases and V 0 bases, and 2 bases lay outside the gene matches. The chain's CDR3 is CSARDRGGEYF. In DNA form, the CDR3 reads TGCAGTGCTAGAGATCGCGGGGGGGAGTATTTT.

V and J are TRBV6-1 and TRBJ1-3; D call uncertain. V dropped 6 bases and J dropped 0 bases, with 3 bases sitting between them. CDR3 length equals 12 residues. Looked up from germline, CDR1 is MNHNS and CDR2 is SASEGT. CDR3 in DNA: TGTGCCAGCAGCTACTCTGGAAACACCATATATTTT. Translation: CASSYSGNTIYF.

The chain carries TRBV5-6 and TRBJ2-3, with 7 bases matching TRBD2. Trimming took 6 bases from V and 3 from J; bases not matched to a gene: 7. Germline V CDR1 and CDR2: SGHDT, YYEEEE. CDR3 length equals 14 residues. The CDR3 region has the DNA TGTGCCAGCAACAGGATGGGGGGGACAGATACGCAGTATTTT. It yields the protein CASNRMGGTDTQYF.

The chain is built from TRBV7-8 and TRBJ2-7, with 8 bases aligning to TRBD1. Germline V gene lookup returns CDR1 SGHVS and CDR2 FQNEAQ. The V segment lost 1 base and the J segment 2 bases; nucleotides outside the gene matches: 10. The CDR3 extends over 17 amino acids. In DNA form, the CDR3 reads TGTGCCAGCAGCTTAGTTTCCTCGACAGGGGTAGCCTACGAGCAGTACTTC. It is translated as CASSLVSSTGVAYEQYF.

V is TRBV4-2 and J is TRBJ1-4; 11 bases fit TRBD1. V shed 5 bases and J 3 bases; nucleotides not matched to a gene: 11. Germline V gene lookup returns CDR1 LGHNA and CDR2 YNFKEQ. This CDR3 contains 18 residues. The CDR3 DNA reads TGTGCCAGCAGCAAGGGTGGACAGGGGGCCGTGTCTAATGAAAAACTGTTTTTT. Amino acid sequence: CASSKGGQGAVSNEKLFF.

The V call is TRBV6-1, the J call TRBJ2-7, with D maybe TRBD1 (5 bases). V was cut by 7 bases and J by 4 bases, with 17 bases left in between. CDR3 length equals 14 residues. Germline V lookup: CDR1 MNHNS, CDR2 SASEGT. The chain's CDR3 is CASTLRQGQYEQYF. CDR3 DNA sequence: TGTGCCAGCACCTTACGGCAGGGTCAATACGAGCAGTACTTC.

V gene TRBV27 combines with J gene TRBJ2-7, with a possible D match to TRBD1 (5 bases). This CDR3 comprises 13 residues. From germline, CDR1 is MNHEY and CDR2 SMNVEV (reference sequence). Trimming removed 5 bases at V and 0 bases at J, with 8 bases between. CDR3 DNA sequence: TGTGCCAGCAGTATGACAGCCTCCTACGAGCAGTACTTC. This gives the protein CASSMTASYEQYF.

The table lists this clone with a count of one. The chain joins TRBV5-4 to TRBJ1-3, with D possibly TRBD1 on 6 matching bases. Germline values: CDR1 SGHNT, CDR2 YYREEE (reference sequence). The ends were cut back, 3 bases at V and 0 bases at J, with 10 bases in the middle. The CDR3 totals 15 residues. CDR3 loop: CASSSGQTSGNTIYF. The CDR3 nucleotides read TGTGCCAGCAGCTCAGGACAGACCTCTGGAAACACCATATATTTT. Full variable domain (missing parts from reference TRBV5-4 and TRBJ1-3): ETGVTQSPTHLIKTRGQQVTLRCSSQSGHNTVSWYQQALGQGPQFIFQYYREEENGRGNFPPRFSGLQFPNYSSELNVNALELDDSALYLCASSSGQTSGNTIYFGEGSWLTVV.

This sequence joins TRBV6-5 and TRBJ2-4; tentative D call: TRBD1 (5 bases). CDR3 length equals 13 residues. Trimming cost V 5 bases and J 7 bases, with 12 bases left between them. Germline V gene sequence: CDR1 MNHEY, CDR2 SVGAGI. Here the CDR3 DNA reads TGTGCCAGCAGTCGAAAGGGGTATAACATTCAGTACTTC. Translation: CASSRKGYNIQYF.